This is a list of T cell receptor beta chains from one sample in a study of blood T cell repertoires in COVID-19. Profiled with immunoSEQ multiplex PCR; TCRdb holds only in-frame clones, not every one. Here the sample spans about 110,000 clones, under 75% being singletons. The sequenced sample was peripheral blood. The receptors come from a man older than 75 with acute or convalescent COVID-19. CDR3s leave out the opening cysteine and the closing phenylalanine or tryptophan.

TRBV5-8	TRBJ2-6	ASSYDSSGANVLT
TRBV19	TRBJ1-4	ASSIGGTEYEKLF
TRBV5-1	TRBJ2-3	ASSPGVAGVEGTQY
TRBV14	TRBJ1-2	ASSQDHTGPGYGYT
TRBV9	TRBJ2-1	ASSPLSAKGNEQF
TRBV5-1	TRBJ2-1	ASSSGQGIGNEQF
TRBV24-1	TRBJ1-5	ATSDSYNQPQH
TRBV28	TRBJ2-2	ASRTGGANTGELF
TRBV28	TRBJ1-1	ASSRAGRAF
TRBV6-5	TRBJ2-2	ASSTMGQGTGELF
TRBV11-3	TRBJ2-1	ASSFQVVREF
TRBV18	TRBJ2-5	ASSPFQQGRETQY
TRBV2	TRBJ2-5	ASSSGLAGETQY
TRBV3-1/TRBV3-2	TRBJ2-3	ASSQDGAGGPSDTQY
TRBV9	TRBJ2-4	ASSPTPLAVVGNIQY
TRBV14	TRBJ1-2	ASSPQITRGYT
TRBV7-2	TRBJ1-5	ASSLANLGQPQH
TRBV3-1/TRBV3-2	TRBJ1-2	ASSPSGVYGYT
TRBV12-3/TRBV12-4	TRBJ1-2	ASRGGQADGYT
TRBV5-4	TRBJ2-1	ASNVAGGYEQF
TRBV19	TRBJ2-2	ASSIVEWSGELF
TRBV5-1	TRBJ2-1	ASSGEGPIREF
TRBV28	TRBJ2-5	ASSLSGTGLSETQY
TRBV11-3	TRBJ2-2	ASSLGWRAGGPNTGELF
TRBV11-3	TRBJ2-5	ASSSRAGGRSLQETQY
TRBV3-1/TRBV3-2	TRBJ2-1	ASSQRIGRASSEQF
TRBV28	TRBJ2-5	ASSFGGRAQETQY
TRBV5-8	TRBJ2-2	ASSRGQGIRSTGELF
TRBV9	TRBJ1-3	ASSGLTQNTIY
TRBV10-3	TRBJ2-2	AISFRRTNSNTGELF
TRBV20-1	TRBJ2-3	SALRDTQY
TRBV27	TRBJ1-2	ASSLRGAYGYT
TRBV12-5	TRBJ2-7	ASGLNRGTYYEQY
TRBV5-5	TRBJ1-1	ASSLTGGIEAF
TRBV9	TRBJ1-1	ASSVVQVGTEAF
TRBV14	TRBJ2-1	ASSEGLYNEQF
TRBV7-2	TRBJ1-6	ASGPQGYSPLH
TRBV9	TRBJ2-7	ASSVAGGHYEQY
TRBV5-1	TRBJ2-7	ASSPGGKSSYEQY
TRBV9	TRBJ2-6	ASSDLQGAGANVLT
TRBV7-9	TRBJ2-1	ASSRRGQGDNEQF
TRBV9	TRBJ1-5	ASSDGQVNQPQH
TRBV5-1	TRBJ2-1	ASSLAASSYNEQF
TRBV5-1	TRBJ2-3	ASRANGGSSTDTQY
TRBV7-9	TRBJ1-1	ASSRQEAF
TRBV5-1	TRBJ2-5	ASSGGLVKETQY
TRBV7-2	TRBJ1-6	ASSSIQGNSPLH
TRBV12-3/TRBV12-4	TRBJ2-2	ASNGAGELF
TRBV28	TRBJ2-7	ASGAGRYEQY
TRBV6-2/TRBV6-3	TRBJ2-5	ASSQEGQAGETQY
TRBV12-3/TRBV12-4	TRBJ2-1	ASSGDSKEQF
TRBV5-1	TRBJ1-4	ASSLGQGPTNEKLF
TRBV18	TRBJ2-3	ASSLSGRYEDTQY
TRBV7-9	TRBJ1-6	ASSVRGDLH